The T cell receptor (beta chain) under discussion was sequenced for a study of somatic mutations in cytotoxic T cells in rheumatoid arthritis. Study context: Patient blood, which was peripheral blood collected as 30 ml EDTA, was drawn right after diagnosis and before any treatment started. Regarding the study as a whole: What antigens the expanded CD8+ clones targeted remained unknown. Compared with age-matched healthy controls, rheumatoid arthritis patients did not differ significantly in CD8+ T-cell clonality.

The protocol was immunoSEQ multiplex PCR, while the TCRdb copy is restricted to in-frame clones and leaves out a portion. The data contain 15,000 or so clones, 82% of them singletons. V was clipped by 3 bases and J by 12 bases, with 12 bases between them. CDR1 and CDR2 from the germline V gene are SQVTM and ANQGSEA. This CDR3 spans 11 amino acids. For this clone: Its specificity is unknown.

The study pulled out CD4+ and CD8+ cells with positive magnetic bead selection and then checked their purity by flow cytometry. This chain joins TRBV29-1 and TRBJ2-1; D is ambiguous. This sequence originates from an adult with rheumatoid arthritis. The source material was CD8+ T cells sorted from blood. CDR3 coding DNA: TGCAGCGTTGAGGAGAGTGATCCGCAGTTCTTC. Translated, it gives CSVEESDPQFF.